Presented here are 25 T cell receptor beta chains from one specimen sequenced in a study of cytomegalovirus exposure and HLA in healthy donors. Primers: 60 Vbeta forward and 13 Jbeta reverse. Data came from immunoSEQ multiplex PCR; TCRdb stores just in-frame clones and leaves some out. The sample lists about 92,000 clones; 70% to 90% were seen once. Sequencing was carried out using PBMCs. The receptors stem from a woman aged 18-35 years in good health and CMV-seropositive.

The gene calls are TRBV7-6 and TRBJ2-7; the D is unclear. Trimming shortened V by 2 bases and J by 7 bases, and 12 bases separated the two germline ends. Germline CDR1 and CDR2: SGHVS and FNYEAQ. The CDR3 spans 13 residues. In DNA form, the CDR3 reads TGTGCCAGCAGCTTACCAGCTGGAGAAGAGCAGTACTTC. Protein sequence: CASSLPAGEEQYF.

The chain carries TRBV19 and TRBJ1-1; 7 nucleotides agree with TRBD1. The V segment lost 3 bases and the J segment 8 bases; nucleotides outside the gene matches: 3. In germline, CDR1 is LNHDA, CDR2 SQIVND (reference sequence). The CDR3 loop spans 12 amino acids. CDR3 residues: CASSIGDREAFF. CDR3 sequence (DNA): TGTGCCAGTAGTATTGGGGACAGAGAAGCTTTCTTT.

CDR3 region: CASSITGGLEAFF. CDR3 nucleotides: TGTGCCAGCAGCATAACAGGGGGACTCGAAGCTTTCTTT. V is TRBV28 and J is TRBJ1-1; the match to TRBD1 covers 8 bases. V lost 6 bases to trimming and J lost 8 bases; unmatched junction nucleotides: 8. CDR1 MDHEN and CDR2 SYDVKM come from the germline V gene. The CDR3 has 13 residues. The variable domain in full, with the rest retrieved from reference TRBV28 and TRBJ1-1, is DVKVTQSSRYLVKRTGEKVFLECVQDMDHENMFWYRQDPGLGLRLIYFSYDVKMKEKGDIPEGYSVSREKKERFSLILESASTNQTSMYLCASSITGGLEAFFGQGTRLTVV.

V gene TRBV5-5 combines with J gene TRBJ1-1; 8 nucleotides match TRBD1. The germline gives CDR1 SGHKS, CDR2 YYEKEE (reference sequence). This CDR3 is built from 15 residues. Losses at the gene ends were 4 bases for V and 4 bases for J; bases not matched to a gene: 9. CDR3 residues: CASSPSTGAGTEAFF. The CDR3 bases are TGTGCCAGCAGCCCATCGACAGGGGCGGGCACTGAAGCTTTCTTT.

This rearrangement joins TRBV28 to TRBJ2-1; a possible D gene is TRBD2 (5 bases). The CDR3 sequence is 15 residues long. The germline gives CDR1 MDHEN, CDR2 SYDVKM. V lost 6 bases and J 4 bases, leaving 16 bases between the germline ends. The CDR3: CASRQEAEGYNEQFF. Written as DNA, the CDR3 is TGTGCCAGCAGACAAGAGGCCGAGGGATACAATGAGCAGTTCTTC.

The V and J genes are TRBV2 and TRBJ2-7; 11 bases are shared with TRBD2. Germline V lookup: CDR1 SNHLY, CDR2 FYNNEI. The CDR3 totals 14 residues. V lost 10 bases, J lost 4 bases, and 9 bases stayed unmatched. The chain's CDR3 is CATGSGTSGYEQYF. The CDR3, as DNA: TGTGCCACCGGGTCGGGGACTAGCGGATACGAGCAGTACTTC.

The DNA for the CDR3 is TGTGCCAGCAGTCCCATGACTGAGGCAGGGGAGCTGTTTTTT. Its translation is CASSPMTEAGELFF. This chain joins TRBV27 and TRBJ2-2; no definite D call. The CDR3 has 14 amino acids. In germline, CDR1 is MNHEY, CDR2 SMNVEV (reference sequence). Trimming removed 5 bases from V and 8 bases from J, with 15 bases in between.

The chain combines TRBV29-1 with TRBJ2-1; 10 nucleotides agree with TRBD2. Germline-derived CDR1 and CDR2 are SQVTM and ANQGSEA. CDR3 length: 14 residues. Trimming took 4 bases from V and 4 from J; bases not matched to a gene: 4. DNA for the CDR3: TGCAGCGTTGCGAAGCGGGAGGGATACAATGAGCAGTTCTTC. This sequence encodes CSVAKREGYNEQFF.

This chain uses TRBV9 with TRBJ2-2; D gene unclear. Germline CDR1 SGDLS, CDR2 YYNGEE. The ends were cut back, 1 base at V and 3 bases at J, with 7 bases in the middle. The CDR3 covers 14 residues. The CDR3 nucleotides read TGTGCCAGCAGCGTATGGGCAGACACCGGGGAGCTGTTTTTT. Protein: CASSVWADTGELFF.

The chain couples TRBV11-2 to TRBJ1-6; possible D gene TRBD1, 5 bases. The germline V gene has CDR1 SGHAT and CDR2 FQNNGV. Trimming stripped 3 bases from V and 4 bases from J, with 10 bases between. The CDR3 extends over 15 amino acids. In nucleotides, the CDR3 is TGTGCCAGCAGCTTTCGGGGGAATTATAATTCACCCCTCCACTTT. The encoded protein is CASSFRGNYNSPLHF. Using reference TRBV11-2 and TRBJ1-6 for the parts outside the CDR3, the full variable domain is EAGVAQSPRYKIIEKRQSVAFWCNPISGHATLYWYQQILGQGPKLLIQFQNNGVVDDSQLPKDRFSAERLKGVDSTLKIQPAKLEDSAVYLCASSFRGNYNSPLHFGNGTRLTVT.

This clone was picked up one time. This sequence joins TRBV4-1 and TRBJ1-5, with D possibly being TRBD1 (5 bases). V lost 0 bases, J lost 6 bases, and 9 bases lay in between. CDR1 is MGHRA, CDR2 YSYEKL, per germline. The CDR3 has 14 residues. The CDR3 region has the DNA TGCGCCAGCAGCCAAGAACCAGGGCCTCAGCCCCAGCATTTT. It is translated as CASSQEPGPQPQHF.

The chain joins TRBV10-3 to TRBJ2-5; D perhaps matches TRBD1 (6 bases). V was shortened by 10 bases and J by 1 base, with 13 bases between the two germline ends. This CDR3 has 13 residues. Germline CDR1 and CDR2: ENHRY and SYGVKD. In DNA, the CDR3 is TGTGCCACCCGGACAGTTACCCAAGAGACCCAGTACTTC. Translating it yields CATRTVTQETQYF.

The V gene is TRBV23-1, the J gene TRBJ1-2; D is perhaps TRBD1 (5 bases). TRBV23-1 is an ORF; its function is uncertain. With 2 bases removed from V and 2 bases from J, the gap between germline ends came to 12 bases. The CDR3 length is 15 residues. The CDR3 nucleotides read TGCGCCAGCAGTCAAACTGGGGGGGGAAACTATGGCTACACCTTC. Translation gives CASSQTGGGNYGYTF.

In DNA, the CDR3 is TGTGCCAGCAGCATACTTGGGGGGATCGGGGAAAAACTGTTTTTT. Protein product: CASSILGGIGEKLFF. The chain employs TRBV9 and TRBJ1-4; D is possibly TRBD1 (5 bases). The CDR3 totals 15 residues. With 4 bases removed from V and 8 bases from J, the gap between germline ends came to 18 bases. Germline loops: CDR1 SGDLS, CDR2 YYNGEE.

Only one count was recorded for this clone. The chain uses TRBV30 and TRBJ2-1; tentative D call: TRBD1 (5 bases). Per germline, CDR1 GTSNPN and CDR2 SVGIG (reference sequence). V lost 1 base and J 8 bases, leaving 12 bases between the germline ends. There are 13 residues in the CDR3. CDR3 in amino acids: CAWSGIWGDEQFF. CDR3 bases: TGTGCCTGGAGTGGGATCTGGGGCGATGAGCAGTTCTTC. The full variable domain, rest sourced from reference TRBV30 and TRBJ2-1, is SQTIHQWPATLVQPVGSPLSLECTVEGTSNPNLYWYRQAAGRGLQLLFYSVGIGQISSEVPQNLSASRPQDRQFILSSKKLLLSDSGFYLCAWSGIWGDEQFFGPGTRLTVL.

The chain couples TRBV7-9 to TRBJ2-7; TRBD2 matches 11 bases. Trimming cost V 5 bases and J 4 bases; bases outside gene matches: 7. Germline V gene lookup returns CDR1 SEHNR and CDR2 FQNEAQ (reference sequence). The CDR3 is made up of 15 amino acids. The CDR3 spells CASSPTLAGGYEQYF. Here the CDR3 DNA reads TGTGCCAGCAGCCCGACGCTAGCGGGGGGTTACGAGCAGTACTTC.

The chain recombines TRBV30 with TRBJ2-1, with 7 bases aligning to TRBD2. Germline CDR1 reads GTSNPN; CDR2 reads SVGIG (reference sequence). V lost 0 bases to trimming and J lost 3 bases; unmatched junction nucleotides: 5. This CDR3 has 15 residues. CDR3 sequence: CAWSVGGTNYNEQFF. The CDR3 DNA sequence: TGTGCCTGGAGTGTAGGAGGGACTAACTACAATGAGCAGTTCTTC.

The chain combines TRBV5-4 with TRBJ2-7; D is possibly TRBD1 (6 bases). Trimming stripped 3 bases from V and 6 bases from J, with 19 bases between. The germline gives CDR1 SGHNT, CDR2 YYREEE (reference sequence). This CDR3 region has 15 residues. The CDR3 loop is CASSSAQGILGEQYF. CDR3 nucleotide sequence: TGTGCCAGCAGCTCGGCTCAGGGGATTCTCGGCGAGCAGTACTTC.

The J gene is TRBJ2-7, the V gene TRBV5-1; TRBD1 aligns across 8 bases. The CDR3 loop spans 16 amino acids. J gave up 4 bases and V 4 bases, and 13 bases lay outside the gene matches. In germline, CDR1 is SGHRS, CDR2 YFSETQ. The CDR3 nucleotides read TGCGCCAGCAGCCCAAGGACAGGGCCGTTCAGGTACGAGCAGTACTTC. It translates to CASSPRTGPFRYEQYF.

The rearrangement joins TRBV30 to TRBJ2-3, with 7 bases lining up with TRBD2. The CDR3 totals 15 residues. Germline values: CDR1 GTSNPN, CDR2 SVGIG (reference sequence). V trimming: 3 bases; J trimming: 2 bases; junction bases outside the gene matches: 8. The CDR3 DNA is TGTGCCTGGAGACTCGGCAGCGGGAACACAGATACGCAGTATTTT. Protein sequence: CAWRLGSGNTDTQYF.

V is TRBV5-1 and J is TRBJ2-1, with 13 nucleotides matching TRBD2. The CDR3 spans 20 residues. J lost 0 bases, V lost 1 base, and 10 bases had no gene match. Per germline, CDR1 SGHRS and CDR2 YFSETQ. This CDR3 reads CASSLQGLAGAFSSYNEQFF. In DNA, the CDR3 is TGCGCCAGCAGCTTGCAAGGACTAGCGGGGGCTTTTAGCTCCTACAATGAGCAGTTCTTC.

This chain links TRBV5-1 with TRBJ2-7, with 9 bases identical to TRBD2. The germline V gene encodes CDR1 SGHRS and CDR2 YFSETQ. After removal of 4 bases from V and 3 bases from J, the junction contained 5 bases not matched to a gene. The CDR3 extends over 14 amino acids. The CDR3 protein is CASSIGLASYEQYF. In nucleotides, the CDR3 is TGCGCCAGCAGCATTGGACTAGCGAGCTACGAGCAGTACTTC.

CDR3 sequence reads: CASSVDIQETQYF. The CDR3 DNA reads TGTGCCAGTAGTGTGGACATCCAAGAGACCCAGTACTTC. V is TRBV19 and J is TRBJ2-5; perhaps TRBD1 as D (5 bases). V gave up 5 bases and J gave up 1 base, with 8 bases separating them. There are 13 residues in the CDR3. The V gene's germline CDR1 is LNHDA and CDR2 SQIVND (reference sequence).

This sequence joins TRBV25-1 and TRBJ2-1; D not certain. Germline CDR1 and CDR2: MGHDK and SYGVNS. The CDR3 length is 13 residues. V was clipped by 2 bases and J by 1 base, with 3 bases between them. The CDR3 here is CASSEISYNEQFF. The CDR3 DNA follows: TGTGCCAGCAGTGAAATATCCTACAATGAGCAGTTCTTC.

The chain is built from TRBV4-2 and TRBJ2-1, with 13 bases identical to TRBD2. Germline V CDR1 and CDR2: LGHNA, YNFKEQ. Trimming took 4 bases from V and 8 from J; bases not matched to a gene: 8. The CDR3 spans 16 residues. CDR3 loop: CASSLKLAGGNHEQFF. CDR3 in DNA: TGTGCCAGCAGCCTTAAACTAGCGGGAGGGAACCATGAGCAGTTCTTC.